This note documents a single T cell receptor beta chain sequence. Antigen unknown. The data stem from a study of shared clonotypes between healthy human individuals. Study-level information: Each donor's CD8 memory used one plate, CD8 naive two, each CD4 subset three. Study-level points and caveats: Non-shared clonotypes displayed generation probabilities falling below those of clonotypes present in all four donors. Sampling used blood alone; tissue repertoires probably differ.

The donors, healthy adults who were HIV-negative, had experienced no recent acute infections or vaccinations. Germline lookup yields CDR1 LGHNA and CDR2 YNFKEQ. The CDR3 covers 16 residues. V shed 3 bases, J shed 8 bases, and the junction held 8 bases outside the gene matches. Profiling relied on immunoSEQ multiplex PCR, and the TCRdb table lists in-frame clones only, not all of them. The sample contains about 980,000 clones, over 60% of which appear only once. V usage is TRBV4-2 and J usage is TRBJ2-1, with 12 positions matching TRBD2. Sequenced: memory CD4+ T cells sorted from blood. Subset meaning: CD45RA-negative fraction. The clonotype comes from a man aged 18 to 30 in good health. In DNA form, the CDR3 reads TGTGCCAGCAGCCAGCCTCTAGCGGGGGGGGTAGATGAGCAGTTCTTC. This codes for CASSQPLAGGVDEQFF.